This T cell receptor (beta chain) was identified during a study of T cells in Graves' hyperthyroidism and ophthalmopathy. Study details: Sampling of peripheral blood happened at initial diagnosis, prior to any treatment.

About this clonotype itself: Its antigen is still unknown.

Broader study findings: Peripheral blood also featured most of the thyroid clonotypes expanded above 0.001.

The source material, RNA transcripts, was used to amplify TCR beta CDR3 regions. RT-PCR in the first round (using the HTBI primer set) targeted the TCR CDR3. Via MiXCR, TCRdb re-called the multiplex PCR reads, giving one row per CDR3 protein. The sample gives 550,000 to 600,000 distinct CDR3 sequences, approximately 15% of which show up once; 7.1% is in the top ten. CDR3 size: 15 residues. Germline V gene lookup returns CDR1 LGHNA and CDR2 YSLEER. The V end lost 5 bases, the J end lost 2 bases, and 13 bases lay between the germline ends. The chain uses TRBV4-3 and TRBJ1-5; the D gene is possibly TRBD1 (5 bases). This receptor was obtained from a woman under 30 with Graves' ophthalmopathy. Sample: blood. CDR3 DNA sequence: TGCGCCAGCAGCAAGGGGCAGGGAGGCAATCAGCCCCAGCATTTT. Translation gives CASSKGQGGNQPQHF.